Shown below are 31 T cell receptor beta chains from a single sample sequenced in a study of regulatory T cells in long-lasting Graves disease. Construction of TCR beta libraries relied on iRepertoire HTBI primers and on Arm-PCR targeting CDR3 regions. TCRdb re-called the multiplex PCR reads with MiXCR, one entry per CDR3 protein. The table lists more than 450,000 distinct CDR3 sequences, around 16% of them singletons. Time point noted: newly diagnosed GD, antithyroid drugs for less than 3 months. TCR sequences were obtained from RNA taken from PBMCs. The same data also went into a second study, on T cells in Graves' hyperthyroidism and ophthalmopathy.

Source: peripheral blood mononuclear cells (PBMCs), taken at new diagnosis, from a patient treated with antithyroid drugs. These receptors all stem from a man in his forties or fifties with Graves disease.

This clonotype was seen ten or more times. This chain links TRBV11-2 with TRBJ1-2; D not certain. Germline V lookup: CDR1 SGHAT, CDR2 FQNNGV. This CDR3 comprises 13 residues. The ends were cut back, 5 bases at V and 0 bases at J, with 7 bases in the middle. The CDR3 sequence: CASSAAPNYGYTF. In DNA form, the CDR3 reads TGTGCCAGCAGCGCTGCCCCTAACTATGGCTACACCTTC.

This clonotype was counted many times. Here the CDR3 reads CASSSTPWRATYNEQFF. For the CDR3, the DNA is TGTGCCAGCAGTTCCACCCCGTGGCGGGCGACCTACAATGAGCAGTTCTTC. V is TRBV12-3 or TRBV12-4 and J is TRBJ2-1, with a possible D match to TRBD2 (5 bases). The CDR3 spans 17 residues. V shed 4 bases and J shed 2 bases, with 18 bases lying between them.

This clonotype has at least ten counts. This CDR3 reads CASRYQILAEEANEQFF. For the CDR3, the DNA is TGTGCCAGCAGGTACCAAATACTAGCGGAGGAGGCGAATGAGCAGTTCTTC. The gene calls are TRBV28 and TRBJ2-1, with 8 bases that match TRBD2. The J segment lost 7 bases and the V segment lost 6 bases, leaving 17 bases of the junction unmatched. Germline V CDR1 and CDR2: MDHEN, SYDVKM. The CDR3 spans 17 residues.

This clonotype has a handful of counts. The chain links TRBV5-6 to TRBJ2-7, with D hard to call. The CDR3 is 14 amino acids. The germline gives CDR1 SGHDT, CDR2 YYEEEE. V was trimmed by 1 base and J by 3 bases, leaving 11 bases between them. The CDR3 DNA reads as TGTGCCAGCAGCTTGAGGGAATCACACTACGAGCAGTACTTC. Translation: CASSLRESHYEQYF.

This clonotype appeared many times. V and J are TRBV6-5 and TRBJ2-5; tentative D call: TRBD1 (6 bases). Deletions cut 0 bases from V and 4 bases from J, with 6 bases between. There are 13 residues in the CDR3. Germline-derived CDR1 and CDR2 are MNHEY and SVGAGI. In DNA, the CDR3 is TGTGCCAGCAGTTACTCGGGGGCAGAGACCCAGTACTTC. As protein: CASSYSGAETQYF.

The J gene is TRBJ1-2, the V gene TRBV10-3, with D hard to call. Trimming stripped 0 bases from V and 3 bases from J, with 8 bases between. The CDR3 runs 14 residues. CDR1 is ENHRY, CDR2 SYGVKD, per germline. The CDR3 protein is CAISESRDDYGYTF. The CDR3 DNA is TGTGCCATCAGTGAGTCGAGGGATGACTATGGCTACACCTTC.

The chain links TRBV18 to TRBJ1-5; TRBD1 matches 8 bases. Germline assignment: CDR1 KGHSH and CDR2 LQKENI. V trimming: 5 bases; J trimming: 6 bases; junction bases outside the gene matches: 3. The CDR3 consists of 13 residues. CDR3 sequence reads: CASSSGTGQPQHF. CDR3 DNA: TGTGCCAGCTCATCTGGGACAGGTCAGCCCCAGCATTTT.

In regard to this clonotype: This may arise from a read error, as a much more abundant clone is one base away. The chain joins TRBV28 to TRBJ2-7, with unresolved D. This CDR3 contains 11 residues. Germline V gene sequence: CDR1 MDHEN, CDR2 SYDVKM. This CDR3 is CASSPEYERYF. The CDR3 DNA follows: TGTGCCAGCAGTCCGGAATACGAGCGGTACTTC.

At least ten counts were recorded for this clonotype. The rearrangement uses TRBV20-1 and TRBJ1-5; D unresolved. This CDR3 is built from 15 residues. CDR1 and CDR2 from the germline V gene are DFQATT and SNEGSKA (reference sequence). V lost 0 bases and J lost 0, with 9 bases in between. DNA for the CDR3: TGCAGTGCTAGAGATCTGGGGTATAGCAATCAGCCCCAGCATTTT. Amino acid sequence: CSARDLGYSNQPQHF.

This chain joins TRBV6-1 and TRBJ2-1, with D possibly TRBD2 on 7 matching bases. The V and J ends lost 7 bases and 0 bases respectively, with 13 bases between them. CDR3 length equals 15 residues. Germline assignment: CDR1 MNHNS and CDR2 SASEGT. In DNA, the CDR3 is TGTGCCAGCAAGGGGGGGGGGGGCTCCTACAATGAGCAGTTCTTC. Translation gives CASKGGGGSYNEQFF.

To note about this clonotype: This likely reflects a read error, since a far larger clone is one base away. This sequence joins TRBV12-3 or TRBV12-4 and TRBJ2-5, with D unclear. Gene TRBJ2-1 matches the end of the DNA better, so the J call may be wrong. The CDR3 is 11 amino acids. In DNA form, the CDR3 reads TGTGCCAGCAGTGATCAAGAGACCCAGTTCTTC. Protein: CASSDQETQFF.

The rearrangement links TRBV18 to TRBJ2-2; 8 bases align to TRBD1. CDR3 size: 16 residues. Germline lookup yields CDR1 KGHSH and CDR2 LQKENI. Trimming removed 6 bases from V and 4 bases from J; junction bases left unmatched: 10. CDR3 bases: TGTGCCAGCTCGTCCGGGACAGGCGTTGGCACCGGGGAGCTGTTTTTT. Protein: CASSSGTGVGTGELFF. Combining the CDR3 with reference TRBV18 and TRBJ2-2 gives the whole variable domain NAGVMQNPRHLVRRRGQEARLRCSPMKGHSHVYWYRQLPEEGLKFMVYLQKENIIDESGMPKERFSAEFPKEGPSILRIQQVVRGDSAAYFCASSSGTGVGTGELFFGEGSRLTVL.

The rearrangement uses TRBV30 and TRBJ1-5; D gene ambiguous. The length of the CDR3 is 14 residues. CDR1 and CDR2 (germline): GTSNPN, SVGIG (reference sequence). V was clipped by 0 bases and J by 6 bases, with 12 bases between them. For the CDR3, the DNA is TGTGCCTGGAGTGTATTAGGGTTCAGTCAGCCCCAGCATTTT. Translating it yields CAWSVLGFSQPQHF.

The sample holds many counts of this clonotype. The genes are TRBV10-3 and TRBJ1-1; TRBD1 matches 11 bases. The CDR3 sequence is 16 residues long. CDR1 and CDR2 from the germline V gene are ENHRY and SYGVKD. V trimming: 2 bases; J trimming: 0 bases; junction bases outside the gene matches: 2. The CDR3 DNA reads TGTGCCATCAGTGAGCCGGGACAGGGGGTGAACACTGAAGCTTTCTTT. It yields the protein CAISEPGQGVNTEAFF.

Comment on this clonotype: The germline gene is not matched at one end of the junction; a read error may be the cause. The rearrangement links TRBV29-1 to TRBJ2-7; D unclear. The CDR3 length is 13 residues. From germline, CDR1 is SQVTM and CDR2 ANQGSEA. This CDR3 reads CSIEGGSSYEQYF. CDR3 coding DNA: TGCAGCATTGAAGGTGGAAGCTCCTACGAGCAGTACTTC.

This clonotype occurred many times. The chain combines TRBV6-1 with TRBJ1-5, with a tentative D call TRBD1 (6 bases). Trimming left V 6 bases short and J 9 bases short, with 21 bases between. CDR1 is MNHNS, CDR2 SASEGT, per germline. This CDR3 is built from 15 residues. CDR3 sequence reads: CASRLRTDPLMPQHF. CDR3 DNA sequence: TGTGCCAGCAGACTGAGGACAGATCCCCTGATGCCCCAGCATTTT.

This clonotype was seen ten or more times. This sequence joins TRBV7-8 and TRBJ1-5; D not resolved. The CDR3 totals 15 residues. The germline V gene encodes CDR1 SGHVS and CDR2 FQNEAQ. Trimming took 1 base from V and 3 from J, leaving 10 bases between them. The CDR3 loop is CASSLDRFSNQPQHF. In DNA form, the CDR3 reads TGTGCCAGCAGCTTAGATAGGTTCTCCAATCAGCCCCAGCATTTT.

This clonotype came up a few times. The rearrangement joins TRBV11-2 to TRBJ2-4; D is unresolved. Trimming pared 1 base from V and 8 bases from J, leaving 21 bases between. This CDR3 has 17 amino acids. The germline V gene encodes CDR1 SGHAT and CDR2 FQNNGV. CDR3 bases: TGTGCCAGCAGCTTAGCGACACGTGGCGACTCCAGGCACATTCAGTACTTC. This encodes CASSLATRGDSRHIQYF.

The V gene is TRBV30, the J gene TRBJ2-7; D possibly matches TRBD1 or TRBD2 (5 bases each). The V end lost 1 base, the J end lost 0 bases, and 16 bases lay between the germline ends. The CDR3 is made up of 16 amino acids. Germline lookup yields CDR1 GTSNPN and CDR2 SVGIG (reference sequence). CDR3 bases: TGTGCCTGGAGTGCTCCCGGGACGTACGACTCCTACGAGCAGTACTTC. It specifies CAWSAPGTYDSYEQYF.

The chain uses TRBV25-1 and TRBJ2-7; weak D call: TRBD2 (5 bases). CDR3 length: 18 residues. CDR1 and CDR2 from the germline V gene are MGHDK and SYGVNS. V was pared by 6 bases and J by 0 bases, with 24 bases between. Here the CDR3 reads CASSPTQPIRTYSYEQYF. CDR3 sequence (DNA): TGTGCCAGCAGCCCGACCCAACCCATCCGGACTTACTCCTACGAGCAGTACTTC.

This rearrangement joins TRBV5-1 to TRBJ1-1; 12 bases agree with TRBD1. With 4 bases clipped from V and 5 bases from J, the junction kept 9 bases outside the gene matches. The CDR3 consists of 16 residues. CDR1 SGHRS and CDR2 YFSETQ come from the germline V gene. Here the CDR3 reads CASSRGTGGMGTEAFF. CDR3 in DNA: TGCGCCAGCAGCCGGGGGACAGGGGGCATGGGTACTGAAGCTTTCTTT.

This clonotype was recorded at least ten times. CDR3 region: CASSILAGGRNEQFF. CDR3 in DNA: TGCGCCAGCAGCATACTAGCGGGAGGGCGAAATGAGCAGTTCTTC. This chain links TRBV5-1 with TRBJ2-1; 13 nucleotides agree with TRBD2. From germline, CDR1 is SGHRS and CDR2 YFSETQ. The V segment lost 4 bases and the J segment 7 bases; nucleotides outside the gene matches: 5. CDR3 length: 15 residues.

This clonotype was seen many times. The chain combines TRBV28 with TRBJ2-3, with D possibly matching TRBD2 (7 bases). This CDR3 is built from 15 residues. Trimming took 7 bases from V and 5 from J, leaving 19 bases between them. The germline CDR1 and CDR2 sequences are MDHEN and SYDVKM. The CDR3 bases are TGTGCCAGCACAGGGGTGGGAGGGAGGCGAGATACGCAGTATTTT. Translating gives CASTGVGGRRDTQYF.

On this clonotype: Here the CDR3 omits its conserved ending phenylalanine or tryptophan, so a read error is the likely source. J is TRBJ1-4 and V is TRBV7-9; 8 nucleotides match TRBD1. The CDR3 has 15 amino acids. Germline V lookup: CDR1 SEHNR, CDR2 FQNEAQ (reference sequence). V gave up 1 base and J gave up 5 bases; unmatched junction bases: 3. The CDR3 spells CASSLGGQGNEKLFV. CDR3 coding DNA: TGTGCCAGCAGCTTAGGCGGACAGGGCAATGAAAAACTGTTTGTT.

With respect to this clonotype: This likely stems from a read error, as it lies one base from a far larger clone. The chain combines TRBV7-8 with TRBJ1-1; the D is unclear. This CDR3 contains 13 residues. In germline, CDR1 is SGHVS, CDR2 FQNEAQ. In DNA, the CDR3 is TGTGCCAGCAGGCCGGACGGTAACACTGGAGCTTTCTTT. It is translated as CASRPDGNTGAFF.

The CDR3 DNA reads as TGTGCCAGCAGCCCCACCCTTGTGGCAACAGATACGCAGTATTTT. It specifies CASSPTLVATDTQYF. The V gene is TRBV4-2, the J gene TRBJ2-3, with D uncertain. The germline CDR1 and CDR2 sequences are LGHNA and YNFKEQ. Trimming took off 4 bases at V and 3 bases at J, with 14 bases between the two ends. The CDR3 length is 15 residues.

This clonotype was counted at least ten times. The chain links TRBV20-1 to TRBJ2-6; 9 bases are shared with TRBD1. CDR3 size: 18 residues. The V gene's germline CDR1 is DFQATT and CDR2 SNEGSKA (reference sequence). V trimming: 1 base; J trimming: 2 bases; junction bases outside the gene matches: 9. For the CDR3, the DNA is TGCAGTGCTAGAGTGGGACAGGGTAAAGTTGCTGGGGCCAACGTCCTGACTTTC. It codes for CSARVGQGKVAGANVLTF.

The chain employs TRBV27 and TRBJ2-7, with 8 bases matching TRBD1. With V trimmed by 10 bases and J by 6 bases, 20 bases remained unmatched. Germline CDR1 reads MNHEY; CDR2 reads SMNVEV (reference sequence). This CDR3 contains 16 residues. The CDR3 sequence is CATRPLGQGGVREQYF. The CDR3 DNA reads TGTGCCACCCGCCCCCTTGGACAGGGAGGAGTACGCGAGCAGTACTTC.

This clonotype was detected a few times. The chain links TRBV29-1 to TRBJ1-1; no definite D call. The CDR3 sequence is 13 residues long. Between the trimmed V and J ends, which lost 8 bases and 0 bases, there was a span of 13 bases. CDR1 and CDR2 (germline): SQVTM, ANQGSEA. The CDR3 here is CSFRSSVNTEAFF. The CDR3 DNA reads TGCAGCTTCCGATCCTCGGTGAACACTGAAGCTTTCTTT.

This clonotype was seen repeatedly, ten times or more. The chain combines TRBV7-3 with TRBJ2-3, with D possibly TRBD1 on 6 matching bases. CDR3 length equals 15 residues. Trimming removed 2 bases from V and 5 bases from J, with 14 bases in between. CDR1 is SGHTA and CDR2 is FQGTGA in the germline V gene. The CDR3 region has the DNA TGTGCCAGCAGCTTATACGCGCAGGGGTTAGATACGCAGTATTTT. It translates to CASSLYAQGLDTQYF.

The gene calls are TRBV29-1 and TRBJ2-3; TRBD2 might be the D (6 bases). V was cut by 6 bases and J by 3 bases, with 7 bases left in between. The CDR3 loop spans 11 amino acids. Germline V CDR1 and CDR2: SQVTM, ANQGSEA. The DNA of the CDR3 is TGCAGCGTCGCGGGGACAGATACGCAGTATTTT. This encodes CSVAGTDTQYF.